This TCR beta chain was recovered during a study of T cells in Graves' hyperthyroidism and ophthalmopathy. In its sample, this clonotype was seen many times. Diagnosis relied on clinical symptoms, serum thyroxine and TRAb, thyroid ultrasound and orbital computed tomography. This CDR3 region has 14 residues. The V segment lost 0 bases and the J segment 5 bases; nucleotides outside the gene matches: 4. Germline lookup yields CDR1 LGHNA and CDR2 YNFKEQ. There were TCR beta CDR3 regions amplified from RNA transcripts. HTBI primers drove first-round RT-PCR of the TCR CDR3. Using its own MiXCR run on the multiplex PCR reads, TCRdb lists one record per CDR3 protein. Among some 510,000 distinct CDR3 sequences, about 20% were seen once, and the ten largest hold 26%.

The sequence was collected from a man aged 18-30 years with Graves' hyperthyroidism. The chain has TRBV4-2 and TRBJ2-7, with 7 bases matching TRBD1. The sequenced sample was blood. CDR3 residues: CASSQDGQGDEQYF. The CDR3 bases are TGTGCCAGCAGCCAAGATGGGCAGGGGGACGAGCAGTACTTC.